These T cell receptor beta chains were read from a single sample in a study of shared clonotypes between healthy human individuals. TCRdb's table, derived via immunoSEQ multiplex PCR, lists solely in-frame clones and lacks some. This sample has hundreds of thousands of clones, with roughly four fifths found just once. Sample: PBMCs. These receptors came from a woman aged 35 to 49 in good health. Some clones in this sample may be carry-over from other donors' samples. Each CDR3 is given with its conserved first and last residue. The D gene is left open where the match is weak. Clone sizes are given selectively: once, few, many, or a class where the clone is expanded.

>TRBJ2-1|many|TRBD2|TRBV9
TGTGCCAGCAGCCCGGGACTAGCGGGAACGGAGCAGTTCTTC
CASSPGLAGTEQFF
>TRBJ2-3|NA|NA|TRBV5-1
TGCGCCAGCAGCTTGGCCTGGGGCAGGGCAGATACGCAGTATTTT
CASSLAWGRADTQYF
>TRBJ1-5|NA|NA|TRBV27
TGTGCCAGCAGTTTATCCCTTTCTCAGCCCCAGCATTTT
CASSLSLSQPQHF
>TRBJ2-5|NA|TRBD2|TRBV10-3
TGTGCCACGAAGGGGGAGCGGGAGTTCGAGACCCAGTACTTC
CATKGEREFETQYF
>TRBJ2-1|NA|NA|TRBV2
TGTGCCAGCAGTGGGCCGGCCGGGGATGAGCAGTTCTTC
CASSGPAGDEQFF
>TRBJ2-7|NA|NA|TRBV5-6
TGTGCCAGCAGCCTGGGGACCACCAAGGGGGAGCAGTACTTC
CASSLGTTKGEQYF
>TRBJ1-1|few|NA|TRBV7-9
TGTGCCAGCAGCCGCGTCCTGGGGAACACTGAAGCTTTCTTT
CASSRVLGNTEAFF
>TRBJ2-7|NA|NA|TRBV7-2
TGTGCCAGCAGCGAGGATCCCGGGCCCTACGAGCAGTACTTC
CASSEDPGPYEQYF
>TRBJ1-2|once|NA|TRBV29-1
TGCAGCGTTGCCGCTAACTATGGCTACACCTTC
CSVAANYGYTF
>TRBJ2-3|NA|NA|TRBV4-3
TGCGCCAGCAGCCAAGATGGATCGACAGAAACAGATACGCAGTATTTT
CASSQDGSTETDTQYF
>TRBJ1-1|NA|NA|TRBV7-9
TGTGCCACCGAACCTCAGGGTGAAGCTTTCTTT
CATEPQGEAFF
>TRBJ2-1|NA|TRBD2|TRBV5-1
TGCGCCAGCAGTAAGGCCCCTTTAGGGACTAGCGGGATCTACAATGAGCAGTTCTTC
CASSKAPLGTSGIYNEQFF
>TRBJ2-7|many|NA|TRBV29-1
TGCAGCGTTGCGGCAGGGACGAACGAGCAGTACTTC
CSVAAGTNEQYF
>TRBJ2-1|NA|TRBD2|TRBV28
TGTGCCAGCTGTGGTGTAGCGGGATTTTGCAATGAGCAGTTCTTC
CASCGVAGFCNEQFF
>TRBJ2-3|once|NA|TRBV28
TGTGCCAGCAGTACGCCGGGTGGCACAGATACGCAGTATTTT
CASSTPGGTDTQYF
>TRBJ2-1|NA|TRBD2|TRBV6-5
TGTGCCAGCAGTCAGACTAGCGGGACGTACAATGAGCAGTTCTTC
CASSQTSGTYNEQFF
>TRBJ1-2|few|TRBD1|TRBV28
TGTGCCAGCAGGCGGGGGACAGTCGCTAACTATGGCTACACCTTC
CASRRGTVANYGYTF
>TRBJ2-7|NA|TRBD2|TRBV2
TGTGCCAGCAGTGGTTTAGCGGGAGGGCCGTGGTCCTACGAGCAGTACTTC
CASSGLAGGPWSYEQYF
>TRBJ1-5|NA|NA|TRBV10-3
TGTGCCATCAGTGACCCGGGACGGGGAACTGGCAATCAGCCCCAGCATTTT
CAISDPGRGTGNQPQHF
>TRBJ2-5|NA|NA|TRBV7-3
TGTGCCAGCAGCTGGGGATTGCGAGAGACCCAGTACTTC
CASSWGLRETQYF
>TRBJ2-7|NA|NA|TRBV20-1
TGCAGTGCTAGTAGTTCCTACGAGCAGTACTTC
CSASSSYEQYF
>TRBJ2-2|NA|NA|TRBV6-1
TGTGCCAGCAGTTTTAGCGGTAACACCGGGGAGCTGTTTTTT
CASSFSGNTGELFF
>TRBJ1-1|NA|NA|TRBV5-6
TGTGCCAGCAGCGCGACCCCCGGTGGGAACACTGAAGCTTTCTTT
CASSATPGGNTEAFF
>TRBJ2-7|NA|NA|TRBV28
TGTGCCAGCAGTCCCCTGGGAACAGCAGTGTACTTC
CASSPLGTAVYF
>TRBJ2-1|NA|TRBD2|TRBV5-1
TGCGCCAGCAGCCCGTTAGCGGGAGCGGTAAATGAGCAGTTCTTC
CASSPLAGAVNEQFF
>TRBJ1-6|NA|NA|TRBV7-6
TGTGCCAGCAGCTTGGTGGCGGCACACCAGAGCTCCTATAATTCACCCCTCCACTTT
CASSLVAAHQSSYNSPLHF
>TRBJ2-1|NA|TRBD2|TRBV19
TGTGCCAGTAGTGCCGGGACTAGCGGCTACAATGAGCAGTTCTTC
CASSAGTSGYNEQFF
>TRBJ2-7|NA|TRBD1|TRBV7-2
TGTGCCAGCAGCCTGACAGGGACCGAGCAGTACTTC
CASSLTGTEQYF
>TRBJ2-2|NA|NA|TRBV4-2
TGTGCCAGCAGCCAAGATACCGGACCCGGGGAGCTGTTTTTT
CASSQDTGPGELFF
>TRBJ2-1|few|TRBD2|TRBV7-3
TGTGCCAGCGGCTCCGGGGGGAGGAATGAGCAGTTCTTC
CASGSGGRNEQFF